Listed below are T cell receptor beta chains from one sample, sequenced in a study of blood T cell repertoires in COVID-19. Clones were read by immunoSEQ multiplex PCR, and TCRdb kept only the in-frame ones, dropping some. The table lists about 130,000 clones, 84% of them singletons. The sample was peripheral blood. The receptors derive from a human donor in a cohort sampled during active COVID-19. Both conserved end residues are part of each CDR3. The D gene is left open where the match is weak. Not all rows give a size; the values are once, few, many and, for expanded clones, a class.

j_call	v_call	clone_size	d_call	cdr3_nt	cdr3_aa
TRBJ2-1	TRBV5-8	NA	NA	TGTGCCAGCAGCTCGCCTCGCTTGAGCCTAGGGGTCTTC	CASSSPRLSLGVF
TRBJ2-3	TRBV6-4	NA	NA	TGTGCCAGCAGTGACTCGGGACAAAGCACAGATACGCAGTATTTT	CASSDSGQSTDTQYF
TRBJ2-3	TRBV10-3	NA	NA	TGTGCCATCAGTGAGCCCCACGGTGTGGCAGGGCAGGATACGCAGTATTTT	CAISEPHGVAGQDTQYF
TRBJ2-4	TRBV6-1	once	NA	TGTGCCAGCAGTGAAGGTAACAAAAACATTCAGTACTTC	CASSEGNKNIQYF
TRBJ1-4	TRBV7-9	NA	NA	TGTGCCAGCAGTCCGGGACTCCTTGAAAAACTGTTTTTT	CASSPGLLEKLFF
TRBJ1-1	TRBV10-1	NA	NA	TGCGCCAGAAGAGACAGGAGGAACACTGAAGCTTTCTTT	CARRDRRNTEAFF
TRBJ1-5	TRBV5-6	NA	TRBD1	TGTGCCAGCAGCATATGGACAGGGTTGAACCAGCCCCAGCATTTT	CASSIWTGLNQPQHF
TRBJ2-1	TRBV12-3/TRBV12-4	NA	TRBD2	TGTGCCAGCAGTCCCTCGGGGGGCAATGAGCAGTTCTTC	CASSPSGGNEQFF
TRBJ1-3	TRBV5-8	NA	NA	TGTGCCTCCTCCCCAGGGGCTGGAAACACCATATATTTT	CASSPGAGNTIYF
TRBJ1-2	TRBV7-8	NA	TRBD1	TGTGCCAGCAGCTTCGGACAGGGGGCAAGCTATGGCTACACCTTC	CASSFGQGASYGYTF
TRBJ2-1	TRBV5-4	NA	TRBD2	TGTGCCAGCAGCCTTCCCTTAGGCTATCTAGCGGGGGACAATGAGCAGTTCTTC	CASSLPLGYLAGDNEQFF
TRBJ1-1	TRBV11-2	NA	NA	TGTGCCAGCAGCTTAGACAGGGCAAGGGACACTGAAGCTTTCTTT	CASSLDRARDTEAFF
TRBJ1-4	TRBV15	NA	NA	TGTGCCACCAGCAGAGTCGGTGCTGTTGAAAAACTGTTTTTT	CATSRVGAVEKLFF
TRBJ1-1	TRBV6-5	NA	NA	TGTGCCAGCATATGGACTGCAGCTATGAACACTGAAGCTTTCTTT	CASIWTAAMNTEAFF
TRBJ2-1	TRBV4-2	once	TRBD1	TGTGCCAGCAGCCAAACCCGGGACAGGGGCAATGAGCAGTTCTTC	CASSQTRDRGNEQFF
TRBJ1-3	TRBV6-5	NA	NA	TGTGCCAGCGGTAGTGGGTCTGGGCCTGGAAACACCATATATTTT	CASGSGSGPGNTIYF
TRBJ2-7	TRBV5-1	NA	TRBD1	TGCGCCAGCAGCTTGGAGGCCAGGGGGCGCGAGCAGTACTTC	CASSLEARGREQYF
TRBJ1-1	TRBV19	NA	TRBD1	TGTGCCAGTAGTGTCCGGGACAGGGTTGTGCCTGAAGCTTTCTTT	CASSVRDRVVPEAFF
TRBJ1-6	TRBV6-5	NA	NA	TGTGCCAGCAATCAGGGTAATTCACCCCTCCACTTT	CASNQGNSPLHF
TRBJ2-7	TRBV7-2	NA	TRBD2	TGTGCCAGCAGCTTCCAAGCGGGGGGGATTTACGAGCAGTACTTC	CASSFQAGGIYEQYF
TRBJ1-1	TRBV13	NA	NA	TGTGCCAGCAGCTTAGAGGAGACTGAAGCTTTCTTT	CASSLEETEAFF
TRBJ2-7	TRBV4-2	NA	TRBD2	TGTGCCAGCAGCCAAGGGCTAGCGGGGGCCACCTACGAGCAGTACTTC	CASSQGLAGATYEQYF
TRBJ2-5	TRBV7-9	few	NA	TGTGCCAGCAGCACTCTCCGGGACACGGTGGAGACCCAGTACTTC	CASSTLRDTVETQYF
TRBJ1-5	TRBV23-1	many	NA	TGCGCCAGCAGTCAATCGATGAGGGCGCGCAATCAGCCCCAGCATTTT	CASSQSMRARNQPQHF
TRBJ1-2	TRBV18	NA	TRBD1	TGTGCCAGCTCACAAGGACAGGTCCTCTTATATATGGACTACACCTTC	CASSQGQVLLYMDYTF
TRBJ2-3	TRBV5-1	NA	NA	TGCGCCAGCAGCTTGTCGAGGACAGCTAGCACAGATACGCAGTATTTT	CASSLSRTASTDTQYF
TRBJ1-1	TRBV10-3	NA	NA	TGTGCCATCAGGAGTAACAGGGAGGCTTTCTTT	CAIRSNREAFF
TRBJ2-2	TRBV6-5	NA	NA	TGTGCCAGCAGTTTCAACTGGGAGATCGGGGAGCTGTTTTTT	CASSFNWEIGELFF
TRBJ1-1	TRBV5-8	NA	NA	TGTGCCAGCAGCTCCCTAAGCGGGGACACTGAAGCTTTCTTT	CASSSLSGDTEAFF
TRBJ1-2	TRBV6-1	NA	NA	TGTGCCAGCAGTGAATTACATCCCTCGGGCTATGGCTACACCTTC	CASSELHPSGYGYTF
TRBJ1-1	TRBV4-1	NA	NA	TGCGCCAGCAGCCAAGCTAGAGTGATGGTAACTGAAGCTTTCTTT	CASSQARVMVTEAFF
TRBJ2-7	TRBV9	NA	NA	TGTGCCAGCAGCCCCAGGGGCCCGGACTACGAGCAGTACTTC	CASSPRGPDYEQYF
TRBJ1-5	TRBV5-8	once	NA	TGTGCCAGCAGCTTGTCCGGGGGTAGCAATCAGCCCCAGCATTTT	CASSLSGGSNQPQHF
TRBJ2-2	TRBV29-1	NA	NA	TGCAGCGTTGGAGGGCCGATGAACACCGGGGAGCTGTTTTTT	CSVGGPMNTGELFF
TRBJ1-1	TRBV19	NA	NA	TGTGCCAGTAGTATGCGACGGGAGACTGAAGCTTTCTTT	CASSMRRETEAFF
TRBJ2-5	TRBV7-2	NA	TRBD2	TGTGCCAGCAGCTCAGGACTAGCGGGGGCGGGGACCCAGTACTTC	CASSSGLAGAGTQYF
TRBJ1-4	TRBV30	NA	NA	TGTGCCTGGAGTGTGGGGGGGGGAGCGACTAATGAAAAACTGTTTTTT	CAWSVGGGATNEKLFF
TRBJ1-6	TRBV19	NA	NA	TGTGCCAGTAGTATAGGGGTCGACAGGCCCAGCTCCTATAATTCACCCCTCCACTTT	CASSIGVDRPSSYNSPLHF
TRBJ1-1	TRBV2	NA	NA	TGTGCCAGCAGGGCGGACAAGAACACTGAAGCTTTCTTT	CASRADKNTEAFF
TRBJ2-5	TRBV30	NA	TRBD1	TGTGCCTGGAGTGTTACCAACAGGGGGACCCAGTACTTC	CAWSVTNRGTQYF
TRBJ1-1	TRBV29-1	NA	NA	TGCAGCGCGGGACTTTTGAACACTGAAGCTTTCTTT	CSAGLLNTEAFF
TRBJ2-1	TRBV19	NA	NA	TGTGCCAGTAGTATTCTGGGGGGCTCCTACAATGAGCAGTTCTTC	CASSILGGSYNEQFF
TRBJ2-1	TRBV6-2/TRBV6-3	NA	NA	TGTGCCAGCAGTTACTCTCGACCGGACACCCTGGACTACAATGAGCAGTTCTTC	CASSYSRPDTLDYNEQFF
TRBJ1-1	TRBV5-6	NA	NA	TGTGCCAGCAGCCCGCCGCCGGGAGCGACCTTCGGCACTGAAGCTTTCTTT	CASSPPPGATFGTEAFF
TRBJ2-1	TRBV2	NA	TRBD2	TGTGCCAGCAGGGAGCGGGGGGCCCTATCCTACAATGAGCAGTTCTTC	CASRERGALSYNEQFF
TRBJ2-3	TRBV19	NA	TRBD2	TGTGCCAGCGCTGAGACTAGCGGACGCACAGATACGCAGTATTTT	CASAETSGRTDTQYF
TRBJ2-3	TRBV3-1/TRBV3-2	NA	TRBD2	TGTGCCAGCAGCCAAGAGTGGCTAGCGGTGATAAGCACAGATACGCAGTATTTT	CASSQEWLAVISTDTQYF
TRBJ1-2	TRBV5-1	NA	NA	TGCGCCTCAGCGGCGGGGGGTGTCAACTATGGCTACACCTTC	CASAAGGVNYGYTF
TRBJ1-2	TRBV25-1	once	NA	TGTGCCAGCAGTGAACTGGGCCTGTATGGCTACACCTTC	CASSELGLYGYTF
TRBJ2-7	TRBV5-1	NA	NA	TGCGCCAGCAGCTTGGATCAGACCTACGAGCAGTACTTC	CASSLDQTYEQYF
TRBJ1-4	TRBV6-1	NA	NA	TGTGCCAGCAGTGAAATAAGGGGTTACAGTGAAAAACTGTTTTTT	CASSEIRGYSEKLFF
TRBJ1-1	TRBV5-1	NA	TRBD1	TGCGCCAGCAGCCCGGGGACAGCAAACACTGAAGCTTTCTTT	CASSPGTANTEAFF
TRBJ1-4	TRBV2	NA	NA	TGTGCCAGCATCCCCAACCCGCAGGGTGAAAAACTGTTTTTT	CASIPNPQGEKLFF
TRBJ2-1	TRBV11-2	many	TRBD2	TGTGCCAGCAGCTTAGATTTAGCGGGGGGAGCGGCAGATGAGCAGTTCTTC	CASSLDLAGGAADEQFF
TRBJ1-1	TRBV10-2	NA	NA	TGCGCCAGCGGTGACAGGAAGCAGAAAGCTTTCTTT	CASGDRKQKAFF
TRBJ2-1	TRBV9	NA	NA	TGTGCCAGCAGCGTACGACAGGGACTCTACAATGAGCAGTTCTTC	CASSVRQGLYNEQFF
TRBJ1-2	TRBV18	NA	NA	TGTGCCAGCTCACCCCTGGGGGCGGATTCTGGCTACACCTTC	CASSPLGADSGYTF
TRBJ2-7	TRBV5-6	NA	NA	TGTGCCAGCAGCTGGAGGGTCGGCGAGCAGTACTTC	CASSWRVGEQYF
TRBJ1-6	TRBV6-5	NA	TRBD1	TGTGCCAGCACCGGGACAGGGAGATCACCCCTCCACTTT	CASTGTGRSPLHF